The 27 T cell receptor beta chains below were found in one sample sequenced in a study of blood T cell repertoires in COVID-19. The table came from immunoSEQ multiplex PCR; TCRdb's copy has only in-frame clones and leaves some out. The sample holds approximately 530,000 clones, roughly nine tenths seen once. Material: peripheral blood. Source of these receptors: a woman aged 45-60 years with COVID-19, enrolled during active disease.

The V gene is TRBV19, the J gene TRBJ1-2; weak D call: TRBD1 (5 bases). V was trimmed by 3 bases and J by 13 bases, leaving 18 bases between them. The CDR3 contains 13 residues. Germline V lookup: CDR1 LNHDA, CDR2 SQIVND (reference sequence). The CDR3 spells CASSIQAGGSGTF. The CDR3 DNA is TGTGCCAGTAGTATCCAAGCGGGGGGGAGCGGCACCTTC.

This sequence joins TRBV12-2 and TRBJ2-5; the table's D call, TRBD2, was not checked against the DNA. TRBV12-2 is described as a pseudogene. This CDR3 is 17 amino acids long. This CDR3 reads CASRFVPSSGGRETQYF. The CDR3 nucleotides are TGTGCAAGTCGCTTCGTACCCTCTAGCGGGGGGCGGGAGACCCAGTACTTC.

This sequence joins TRBV5-4 and TRBJ2-1; 8 bases are a match to TRBD2. V shed 6 bases and J 9 bases; nucleotides not matched to a gene: 17. The germline gives CDR1 SGHNT, CDR2 YYREEE (reference sequence). This CDR3 contains 16 residues. The CDR3 spells CASTPSGGPPGGEQFF. CDR3 sequence (DNA): TGTGCCAGCACCCCGAGCGGGGGACCTCCGGGTGGTGAGCAGTTCTTC.

This chain uses TRBV9 with TRBJ2-6; TRBD1 is a possible D gene (6 bases). Germline lookup yields CDR1 SGDLS and CDR2 YYNGEE. The CDR3 runs 15 residues. Trimming left V 3 bases short and J 0 bases short, with 7 bases between. Here the CDR3 DNA reads TGTGCCAGCAGCGCACAGGGCTCTGGGGCCAACGTCCTGACTTTC. It yields the protein CASSAQGSGANVLTF.

The rearrangement uses TRBV7-2 and TRBJ2-5, with a tentative D call TRBD2 (6 bases). V gave up 1 base and J gave up 5 bases, with 14 bases separating them. This CDR3 is built from 15 residues. The germline V gene has CDR1 SGHTA and CDR2 FQGNSA. The CDR3 region is CASSLDEGGEETQYF. The CDR3 coding sequence is TGTGCCAGCAGCTTAGATGAGGGCGGGGAGGAGACCCAGTACTTC.

The rearrangement links TRBV7-2 to TRBJ1-1; D gene uncertain. Between the trimmed V and J ends, which lost 11 bases and 1 base, there was a span of 17 bases. Germline-derived CDR1 and CDR2 are SGHTA and FQGNSA. The CDR3 is 14 amino acids. This chain's CDR3 is CAERRVSSNTEAFF. CDR3 sequence (DNA): TGTGCCGAAAGGAGGGTCAGCTCGAACACTGAAGCTTTCTTT.

The chain uses TRBV5-4 and TRBJ2-7; D possibly corresponds to TRBD2 (6 bases). The CDR3 length is 13 residues. Deletions cut 4 bases from V and 0 bases from J, with 8 bases between. Germline V gives CDR1 SGHNT, CDR2 YYREEE (reference sequence). The CDR3 loop reads CASSGLPSYEQYF. CDR3 DNA: TGTGCCAGCAGCGGACTACCCTCCTACGAGCAGTACTTC.

The chain uses TRBV11-1 and TRBJ1-4, with D possibly matching TRBD1 (6 bases). From germline, CDR1 is SGHAT and CDR2 FQDESV (reference sequence). CDR3 size: 16 residues. V was trimmed by 4 bases and J by 7 bases, leaving 19 bases between them. CDR3 amino acids: CASSSRGTSEGEKLFF. The CDR3 DNA follows: TGTGCCAGCAGCTCGCGGGGGACATCTGAGGGTGAAAAACTGTTTTTT.

This clone was counted between two and nine times. The chain links TRBV24-1 to TRBJ2-3; 8 bases are shared with TRBD2. Germline V lookup: CDR1 KGHDR, CDR2 SFDVKD. The V and J ends lost 7 bases and 4 bases, in that order; junction bases with no gene match: 3. CDR3 size: 13 residues. DNA of the CDR3: TGTGCCACCAGCGGGGGGGGATCAGATACGCAGTATTTT. Translating gives CATSGGGSDTQYF.

The chain recombines TRBV5-6 with TRBJ2-1; no reliable D call. The germline V gene encodes CDR1 SGHDT and CDR2 YYEEEE. This CDR3 is built from 12 residues. V was clipped by 4 bases and J by 3 bases, with 5 bases between them. CDR3 nucleotides: TGTGCCAGCAGCCGTATCTACAATGAGCAGTTCTTC. Translating gives CASSRIYNEQFF.

V usage is TRBV5-1 and J usage is TRBJ2-5; possibly TRBD2 for D (7 bases). The CDR3 is 19 residues long. Trimming left V 3 bases short and J 5 bases short, with 29 bases between. Germline CDR1 and CDR2: SGHRS and YFSETQ. The DNA of the CDR3 is TGCGCCAGCAGCTCCCTCCCGGGTGGAAGGGGGACTAAATCGGAGACCCAGTACTTC. It encodes CASSSLPGGRGTKSETQYF.

This chain joins TRBV6-5 and TRBJ1-3; D is perhaps TRBD1 (5 bases). CDR3 length equals 15 residues. V was pared by 2 bases and J by 2 bases, with 10 bases between. From germline, CDR1 is MNHEY and CDR2 SVGAGI. CDR3 residues: CASSYADTTGNTIYF. The CDR3, as DNA: TGTGCCAGCAGTTACGCGGACACCACTGGAAACACCATATATTTT.

The genes are TRBV6-5 and TRBJ1-2; possibly TRBD1 for D (6 bases). The CDR3 spans 13 residues. CDR1 is MNHEY, CDR2 SVGAGI, per germline. With 8 bases removed from V and 8 bases from J, the gap between germline ends came to 18 bases. CDR3 loop: CASWLGGPGGYTF. The CDR3 DNA reads as TGTGCCAGCTGGCTCGGGGGGCCGGGCGGCTACACCTTC.

V usage is TRBV27 and J usage is TRBJ2-3, with 11 bases identical to TRBD2. V trimming: 2 bases; J trimming: 6 bases; junction bases outside the gene matches: 7. Germline V gene sequence: CDR1 MNHEY, CDR2 SMNVEV (reference sequence). The CDR3 runs 16 residues. CDR3 coding DNA: TGTGCCAGCAGTTTAGGGCTAGCGGGGGGATTCGATACGCAGTATTTT. Amino acid sequence: CASSLGLAGGFDTQYF.

J is TRBJ1-2 and V is TRBV6-5; possible D gene TRBD1, 6 bases. The V gene lost 6 bases and the J gene lost 6 bases, with 14 bases spanning the gap. Per germline, CDR1 MNHEY and CDR2 SVGAGI. This CDR3 has 13 amino acids. The CDR3 nucleotides read TGTGCCAGCAGACAAACAGGGTTAAATGGCTACACCTTC. Translation gives CASRQTGLNGYTF.

As regards this clone: Other nucleotide sequences from this sample produce the same CDR3. The rearrangement joins TRBV6-6 to TRBJ1-5, with D possibly matching TRBD1 (5 bases). Germline V gene sequence: CDR1 MNHNY, CDR2 SVGAGI (reference sequence). V lost 2 bases to trimming and J lost 6 bases, with 11 bases between them. This CDR3 region has 14 residues. CDR3 sequence (DNA): TGTGCCAGCAGTTACGGCCAGGGCGGTCAGCCCCAGCATTTT. The encoded protein is CASSYGQGGQPQHF.

This rearrangement joins TRBV10-1 to TRBJ2-5, with 9 bases lining up with TRBD1. V gave up 4 bases and J gave up 5 bases; unmatched junction bases: 8. Germline V CDR1 and CDR2: WNHNN, SYGVQD (reference sequence). This CDR3 has 15 amino acids. CDR3 sequence (DNA): TGCGCCAGCAGTGGTGGGGGACAGGGCGAGGAGACCCAGTACTTC. The encoded protein is CASSGGGQGEETQYF.

The gene calls are TRBV7-8 and TRBJ2-7, with D unresolved. The CDR3 runs 14 residues. Germline V gives CDR1 SGHVS, CDR2 FQNEAQ. V was cut by 3 bases and J by 2 bases, with 11 bases left in between. The CDR3 coding sequence is TGTGCCAGCAGCTTCTCGGTCGAAACCTACGAGCAGTACTTC. It translates to CASSFSVETYEQYF.

The chain carries TRBV2 and TRBJ2-5; D remains unclear. The germline CDR1 and CDR2 sequences are SNHLY and FYNNEI. The V gene lost 2 bases and the J gene lost 5 bases, with 12 bases spanning the gap. The CDR3 is made up of 14 amino acids. This CDR3 reads CASSEPRMVETQYF. The CDR3 bases are TGTGCCAGCAGTGAACCCAGGATGGTCGAGACCCAGTACTTC.

J is TRBJ2-5 and V is TRBV9; D perhaps matches TRBD1 (6 bases). V dropped 0 bases and J dropped 0 bases, with 12 bases sitting between them. Germline-derived CDR1 and CDR2 are SGDLS and YYNGEE. The CDR3 has 16 amino acids. The CDR3 loop is CASSVAGQTNQETQYF. The CDR3 DNA reads TGTGCCAGCAGCGTAGCTGGACAGACTAACCAAGAGACCCAGTACTTC.

This chain links TRBV6-6 with TRBJ2-5; TRBD1 aligns across 9 bases. Germline lookup yields CDR1 MNHNY and CDR2 SVGAGI (reference sequence). There are 15 residues in the CDR3. Trimming took 5 bases from V and 5 from J; bases not matched to a gene: 9. Here the CDR3 DNA reads TGTGCCAGCAGTCTGGGACAGGGTGTTATGGAGACCCAGTACTTC. This sequence encodes CASSLGQGVMETQYF.

This sequence joins TRBV9 and TRBJ1-1; the D is unclear. The CDR3 is 13 amino acids. V was clipped by 3 bases and J by 1 base, with 7 bases between them. Germline assignment: CDR1 SGDLS and CDR2 YYNGEE. As DNA, the CDR3 is TGTGCCAGCAGCGGCGGTGCGAACACTGAAGCTTTCTTT. This encodes CASSGGANTEAFF.

This chain's CDR3 is CASSFELLNNEQFF. CDR3 bases: TGTGCCAGCAGTTTCGAGCTCCTTAACAATGAGCAGTTCTTC. The V and J genes are TRBV28 and TRBJ2-1; no clear D gene. Germline V gene lookup returns CDR1 MDHEN and CDR2 SYDVKM. V lost 3 bases, J lost 5 bases, and 11 bases lay in between. This CDR3 contains 14 residues.

The chain combines TRBV5-4 with TRBJ2-3; D is perhaps TRBD2 (5 bases). This CDR3 comprises 14 residues. With 2 bases removed from V and 2 bases from J, the gap between germline ends came to 9 bases. CDR1 is SGHNT and CDR2 is YYREEE in the germline V gene (reference sequence). CDR3 amino acids: CASSFGAATDTQYF. As DNA, the CDR3 is TGTGCCAGCAGCTTCGGAGCGGCCACAGATACGCAGTATTTT.

This clone was observed a single time. The rearrangement uses TRBV6-4 and TRBJ2-3; TRBD2 matches 8 bases. This CDR3 is built from 16 residues. The V and J ends lost 2 bases and 1 base, in that order; junction bases with no gene match: 5. Germline V gene sequence: CDR1 MRHNA, CDR2 SNTAGT. The CDR3 loop reads CASSDLGGAGTDTQYF. The CDR3 DNA sequence: TGTGCCAGCAGTGACCTCGGGGGGGCCGGCACAGATACGCAGTATTTT.

The chain couples TRBV6-6 to TRBJ2-5; 8 nucleotides align to TRBD1. With V trimmed by 5 bases and J by 3 bases, 8 bases remained unmatched. The CDR3 totals 15 residues. CDR1 is MNHNY, CDR2 SVGAGI, per germline (reference sequence). Here the CDR3 DNA reads TGTGCCAGCAGTGGACCGGACAGGGTGGAAGAGACCCAGTACTTC. Its protein is CASSGPDRVEETQYF.

This sequence joins TRBV21-1 and TRBJ1-1. TRBV21-1 is recorded as a pseudogene. The CDR3 is made up of 17 amino acids. CDR3 sequence reads: CASSKKREVWAGTEAFF. The CDR3 DNA follows: TGTGCCAGCAGCAAAAAAAGGGAGGTCTGGGCGGGGACTGAAGCTTTCTTT.